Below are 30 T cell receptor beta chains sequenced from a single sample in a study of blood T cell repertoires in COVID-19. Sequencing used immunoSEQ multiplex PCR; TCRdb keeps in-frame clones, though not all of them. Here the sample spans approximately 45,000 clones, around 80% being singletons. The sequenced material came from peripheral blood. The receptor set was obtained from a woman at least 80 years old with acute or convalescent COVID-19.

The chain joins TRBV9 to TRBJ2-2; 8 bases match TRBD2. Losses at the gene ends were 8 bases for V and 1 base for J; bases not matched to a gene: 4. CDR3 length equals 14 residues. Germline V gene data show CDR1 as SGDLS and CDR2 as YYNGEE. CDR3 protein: CASKAGENTGELFF. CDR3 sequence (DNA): TGTGCCAGTAAAGCGGGGGAGAACACCGGGGAGCTGTTTTTT. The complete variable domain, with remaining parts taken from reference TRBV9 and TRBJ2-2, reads DSGVTQTPKHLITATGQRVTLRCSPRSGDLSVYWYQQSLDQGLQFLIQYYNGEERAKGNILERFSAQQFPDLHSELNLSSLELGDSALYFCASKAGENTGELFFGEGSRLTVL.

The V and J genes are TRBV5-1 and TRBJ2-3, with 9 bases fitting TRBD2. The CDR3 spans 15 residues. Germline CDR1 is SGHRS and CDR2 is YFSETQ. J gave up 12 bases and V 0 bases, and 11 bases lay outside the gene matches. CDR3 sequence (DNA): TGCGCCAGCAGCTTGGGGCCTAGCGGGGAGAAAAACCAGTATTTT. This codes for CASSLGPSGEKNQYF.

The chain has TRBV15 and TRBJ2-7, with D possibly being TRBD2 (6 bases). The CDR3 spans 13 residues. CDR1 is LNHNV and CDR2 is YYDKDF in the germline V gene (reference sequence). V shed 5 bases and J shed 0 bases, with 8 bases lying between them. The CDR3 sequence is CATSGGASYEQYF. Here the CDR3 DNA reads TGTGCCACCAGCGGCGGGGCCTCCTACGAGCAGTACTTC.

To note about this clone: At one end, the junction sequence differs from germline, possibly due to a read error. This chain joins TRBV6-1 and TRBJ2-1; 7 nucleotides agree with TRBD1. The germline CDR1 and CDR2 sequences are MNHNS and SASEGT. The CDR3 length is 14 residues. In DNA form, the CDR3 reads TGTGCCAGCAGGGAAGACAGGGTGGACAATGAGCAGTTCTTC. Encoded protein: CASREDRVDNEQFF.

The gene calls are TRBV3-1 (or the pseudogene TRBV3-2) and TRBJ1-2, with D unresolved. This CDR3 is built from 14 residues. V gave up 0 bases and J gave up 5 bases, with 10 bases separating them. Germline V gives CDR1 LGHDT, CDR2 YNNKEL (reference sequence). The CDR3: CASSQEGSLYGYTF. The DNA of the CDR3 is TGTGCCAGCAGCCAAGAGGGCAGCTTATATGGCTACACCTTC.

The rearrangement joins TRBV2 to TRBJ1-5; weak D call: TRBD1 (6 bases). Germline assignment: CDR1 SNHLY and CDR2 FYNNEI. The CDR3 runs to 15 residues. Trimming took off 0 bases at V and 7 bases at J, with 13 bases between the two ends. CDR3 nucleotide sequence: TGTGCCAGCAGTGAAGCGAGGGGGGAGGGACAGCCCCAGCATTTT. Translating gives CASSEARGEGQPQHF. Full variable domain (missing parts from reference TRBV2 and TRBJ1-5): EPEVTQTPSHQVTQMGQEVILRCVPISNHLYFYWYRQILGQKVEFLVSFYNNEISEKSEIFDDQFSVERPDGSNFTLKIRSTKLEDSAMYFCASSEARGEGQPQHFGDGTRLSIL.

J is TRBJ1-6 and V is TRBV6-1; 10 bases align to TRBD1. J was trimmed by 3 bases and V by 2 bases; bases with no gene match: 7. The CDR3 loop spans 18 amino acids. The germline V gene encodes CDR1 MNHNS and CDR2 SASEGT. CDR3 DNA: TGTGCCAGCAGTGAAAGGGGGGGACAGGGGAACTATAATTCACCCCTCCACTTT. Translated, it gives CASSERGGQGNYNSPLHF.

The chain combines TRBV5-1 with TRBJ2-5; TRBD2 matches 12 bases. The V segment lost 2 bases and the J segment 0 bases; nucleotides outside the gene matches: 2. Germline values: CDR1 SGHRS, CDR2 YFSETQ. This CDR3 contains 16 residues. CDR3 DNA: TGCGCCAGCAGCTTAGGACTAGCGGGGAACCAAGAGACCCAGTACTTC. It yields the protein CASSLGLAGNQETQYF. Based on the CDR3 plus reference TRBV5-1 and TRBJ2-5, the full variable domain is KAGVTQTPRYLIKTRGQQVTLSCSPISGHRSVSWYQQTPGQGLQFLFEYFSETQRNKGNFPGRFSGRQFSNSRSEMNVSTLELGDSALYLCASSLGLAGNQETQYFGPGTRLLVL.

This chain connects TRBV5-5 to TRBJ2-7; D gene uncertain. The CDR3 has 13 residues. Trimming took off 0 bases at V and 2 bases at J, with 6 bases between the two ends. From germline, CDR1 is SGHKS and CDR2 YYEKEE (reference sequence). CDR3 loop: CASSLVLAYEQYF. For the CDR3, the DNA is TGTGCCAGCAGCTTGGTCCTAGCCTACGAGCAGTACTTC.

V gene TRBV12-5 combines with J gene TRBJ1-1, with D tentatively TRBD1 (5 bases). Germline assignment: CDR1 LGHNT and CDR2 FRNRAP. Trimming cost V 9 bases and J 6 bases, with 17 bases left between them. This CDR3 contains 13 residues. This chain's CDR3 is CARVPQGESEAFF. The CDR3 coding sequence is TGTGCTAGAGTCCCCCAGGGCGAATCTGAAGCTTTCTTT.

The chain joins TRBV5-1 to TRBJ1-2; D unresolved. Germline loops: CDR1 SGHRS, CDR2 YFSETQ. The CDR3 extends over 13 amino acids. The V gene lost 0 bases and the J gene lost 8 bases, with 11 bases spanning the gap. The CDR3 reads CASSLGTAAGYTF. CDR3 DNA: TGCGCCAGCAGCTTGGGGACTGCCGCGGGCTACACCTTC.

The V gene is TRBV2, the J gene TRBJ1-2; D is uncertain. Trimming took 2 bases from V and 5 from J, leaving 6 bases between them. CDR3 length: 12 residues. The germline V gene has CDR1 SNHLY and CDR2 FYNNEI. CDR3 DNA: TGTGCCAGCAGTGAATCCAGTTATGGCTACACCTTC. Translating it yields CASSESSYGYTF. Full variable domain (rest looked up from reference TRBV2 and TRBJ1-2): EPEVTQTPSHQVTQMGQEVILRCVPISNHLYFYWYRQILGQKVEFLVSFYNNEISEKSEIFDDQFSVERPDGSNFTLKIRSTKLEDSAMYFCASSESSYGYTFGSGTRLTVV.

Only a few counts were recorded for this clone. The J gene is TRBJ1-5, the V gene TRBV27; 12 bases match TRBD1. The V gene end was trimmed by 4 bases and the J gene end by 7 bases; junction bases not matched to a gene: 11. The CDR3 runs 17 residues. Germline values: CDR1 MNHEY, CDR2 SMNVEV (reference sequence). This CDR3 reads CASSSTWDRGLRQPQHF. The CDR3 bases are TGTGCCAGCAGTTCGACCTGGGACAGGGGGCTGAGGCAGCCCCAGCATTTT.

As DNA, the CDR3 is TGTGCCAGCAGCCGGGACAGGGCGAGGGAGCTGTTTTTT. This codes for CASSRDRARELFF. The V call is TRBV11-1, the J call TRBJ2-2, with 9 bases fitting TRBD1. CDR1 and CDR2 from the germline V gene are SGHAT and FQDESV (reference sequence). V shed 5 bases, J shed 9 bases, and the junction held 4 bases outside the gene matches. The CDR3 runs to 13 residues.

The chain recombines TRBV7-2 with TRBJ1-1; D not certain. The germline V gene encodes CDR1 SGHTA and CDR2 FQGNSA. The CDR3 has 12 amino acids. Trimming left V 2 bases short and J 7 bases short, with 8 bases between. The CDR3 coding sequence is TGTGCCAGCAGCTTAAGCCGAGGTGAAGCTTTCTTT. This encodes CASSLSRGEAFF.

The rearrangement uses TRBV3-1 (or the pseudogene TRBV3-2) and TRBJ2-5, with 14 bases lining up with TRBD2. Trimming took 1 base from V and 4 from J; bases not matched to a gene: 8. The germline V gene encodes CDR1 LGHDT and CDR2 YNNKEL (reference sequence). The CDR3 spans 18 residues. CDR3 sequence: CASSQGRLAGGEGETQYF. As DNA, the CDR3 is TGTGCCAGCAGCCAAGGCCGACTAGCGGGGGGGGAAGGAGAGACCCAGTACTTC.

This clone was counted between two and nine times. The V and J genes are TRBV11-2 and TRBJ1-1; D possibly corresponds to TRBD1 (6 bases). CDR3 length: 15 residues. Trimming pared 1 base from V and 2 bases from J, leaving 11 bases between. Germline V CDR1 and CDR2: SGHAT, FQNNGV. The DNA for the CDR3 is TGTGCCAGCAGCTTAGGGGGGGGGCTTAACACTGAAGCTTTCTTT. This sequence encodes CASSLGGGLNTEAFF.

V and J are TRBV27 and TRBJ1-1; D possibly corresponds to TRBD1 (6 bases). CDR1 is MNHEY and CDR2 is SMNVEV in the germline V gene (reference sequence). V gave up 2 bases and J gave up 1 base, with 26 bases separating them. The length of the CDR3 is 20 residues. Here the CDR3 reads CASSLLDTRRPGQKNTEAFF. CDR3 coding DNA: TGTGCCAGCAGTTTACTCGACACTCGCCGACCCGGACAGAAGAACACTGAAGCTTTCTTT.

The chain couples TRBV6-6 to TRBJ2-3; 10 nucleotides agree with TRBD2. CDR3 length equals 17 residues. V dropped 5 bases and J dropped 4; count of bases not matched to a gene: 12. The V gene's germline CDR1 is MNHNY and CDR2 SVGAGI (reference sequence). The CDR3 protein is CASSPGGSGGAPDTQYF. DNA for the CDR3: TGTGCCAGCAGTCCGGGTGGAAGCGGGGGGGCCCCAGATACGCAGTATTTT.

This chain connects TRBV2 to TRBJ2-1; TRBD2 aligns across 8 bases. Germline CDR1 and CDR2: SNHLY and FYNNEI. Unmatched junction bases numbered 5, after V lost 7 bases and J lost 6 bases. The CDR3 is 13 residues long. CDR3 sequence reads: CASKWLAGNEQFF. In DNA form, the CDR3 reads TGTGCCAGCAAGTGGCTAGCGGGCAATGAGCAGTTCTTC.

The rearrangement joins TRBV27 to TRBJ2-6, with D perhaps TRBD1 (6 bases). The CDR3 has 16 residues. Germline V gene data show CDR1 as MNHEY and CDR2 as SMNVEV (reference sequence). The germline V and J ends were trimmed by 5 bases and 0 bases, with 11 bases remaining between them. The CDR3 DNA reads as TGTGCCAGCAGTCCCGGACAGTTCTCTGGGGCCAACGTCCTGACTTTC. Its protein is CASSPGQFSGANVLTF.

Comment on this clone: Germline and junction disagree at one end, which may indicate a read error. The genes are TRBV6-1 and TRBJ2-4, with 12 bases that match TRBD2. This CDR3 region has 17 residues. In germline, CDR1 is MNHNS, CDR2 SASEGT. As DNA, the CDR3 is TGTGCCAGCAGTGAAGGACTAGCGGGGGTAGCCATAAACATTCAGTACTTC. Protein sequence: CASSEGLAGVAINIQYF.

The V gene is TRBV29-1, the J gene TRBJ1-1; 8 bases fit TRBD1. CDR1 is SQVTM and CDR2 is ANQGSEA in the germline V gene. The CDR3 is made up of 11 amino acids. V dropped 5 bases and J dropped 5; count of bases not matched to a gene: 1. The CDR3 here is CSVHRGTEAFF. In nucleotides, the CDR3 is TGCAGCGTTCACAGGGGGACTGAAGCTTTCTTT.

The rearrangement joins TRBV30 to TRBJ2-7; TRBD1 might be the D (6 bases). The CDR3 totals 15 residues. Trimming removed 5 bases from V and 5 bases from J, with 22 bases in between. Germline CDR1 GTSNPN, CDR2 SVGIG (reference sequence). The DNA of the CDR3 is TGTGCCTGGGGGTCGTCTACAGGGATATACGACGAGCAGTACTTC. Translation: CAWGSSTGIYDEQYF. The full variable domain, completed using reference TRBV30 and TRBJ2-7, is SQTIHQWPATLVQPVGSPLSLECTVEGTSNPNLYWYRQAAGRGLQLLFYSVGIGQISSEVPQNLSASRPQDRQFILSSKKLLLSDSGFYLCAWGSSTGIYDEQYFGPGTRLTVT.

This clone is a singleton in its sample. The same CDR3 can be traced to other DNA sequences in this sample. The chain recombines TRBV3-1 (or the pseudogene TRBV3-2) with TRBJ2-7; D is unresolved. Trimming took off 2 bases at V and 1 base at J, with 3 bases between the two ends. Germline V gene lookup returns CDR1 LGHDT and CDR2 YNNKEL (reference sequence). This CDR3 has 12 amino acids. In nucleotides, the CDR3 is TGTGCCAGCAGCCAATCATCCTACGAGCAGTACTTC. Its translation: CASSQSSYEQYF.

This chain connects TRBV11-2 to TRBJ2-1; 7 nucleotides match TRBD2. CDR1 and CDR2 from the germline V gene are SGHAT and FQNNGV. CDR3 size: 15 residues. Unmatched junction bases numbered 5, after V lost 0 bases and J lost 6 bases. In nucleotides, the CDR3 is TGTGCCAGCAGCTTAGACGGACTAGGGGTCAATGAGCAGTTCTTC. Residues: CASSLDGLGVNEQFF. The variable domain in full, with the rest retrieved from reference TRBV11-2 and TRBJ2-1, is EAGVAQSPRYKIIEKRQSVAFWCNPISGHATLYWYQQILGQGPKLLIQFQNNGVVDDSQLPKDRFSAERLKGVDSTLKIQPAKLEDSAVYLCASSLDGLGVNEQFFGPGTRLTVL.

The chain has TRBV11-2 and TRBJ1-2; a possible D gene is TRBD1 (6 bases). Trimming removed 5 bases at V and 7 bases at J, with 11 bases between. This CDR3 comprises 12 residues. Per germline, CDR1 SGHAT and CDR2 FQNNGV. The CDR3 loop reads CASSRTGLGYTF. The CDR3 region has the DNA TGTGCCAGCAGCCGAACAGGGCTTGGCTACACCTTC.

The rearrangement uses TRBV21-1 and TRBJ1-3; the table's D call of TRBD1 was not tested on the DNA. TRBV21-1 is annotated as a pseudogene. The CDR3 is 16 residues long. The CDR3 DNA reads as TGTGCCAGCAGCAAAGGGACACGCAACTCTGGAAACACCATATATTTT. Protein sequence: CASSKGTRNSGNTIYF.

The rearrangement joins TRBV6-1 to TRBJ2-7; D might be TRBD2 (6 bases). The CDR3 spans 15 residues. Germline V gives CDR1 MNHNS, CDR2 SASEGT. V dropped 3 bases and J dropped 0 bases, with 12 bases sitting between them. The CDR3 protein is CASSDYGGPSYEQYF. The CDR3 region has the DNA TGTGCCAGCAGTGATTACGGGGGACCCTCCTACGAGCAGTACTTC.

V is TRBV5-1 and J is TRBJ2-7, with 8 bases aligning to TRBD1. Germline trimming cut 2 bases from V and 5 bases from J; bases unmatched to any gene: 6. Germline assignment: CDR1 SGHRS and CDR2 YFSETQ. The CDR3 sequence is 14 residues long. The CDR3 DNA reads TGCGCCAGCAGCTTTCAGGGGGCGCGCGACGAGCAGTACTTC. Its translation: CASSFQGARDEQYF.